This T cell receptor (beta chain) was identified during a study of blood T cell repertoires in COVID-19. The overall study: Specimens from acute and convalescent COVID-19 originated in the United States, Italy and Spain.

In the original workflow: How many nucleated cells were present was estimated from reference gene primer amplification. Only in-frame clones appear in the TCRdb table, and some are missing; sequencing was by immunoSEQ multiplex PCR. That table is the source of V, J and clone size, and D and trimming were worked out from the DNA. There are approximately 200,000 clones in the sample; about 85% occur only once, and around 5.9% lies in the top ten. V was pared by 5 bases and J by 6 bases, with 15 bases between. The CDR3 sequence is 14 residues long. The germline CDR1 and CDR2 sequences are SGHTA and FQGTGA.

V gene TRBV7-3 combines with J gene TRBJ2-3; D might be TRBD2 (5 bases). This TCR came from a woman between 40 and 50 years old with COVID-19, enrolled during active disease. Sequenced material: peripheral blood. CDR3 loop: CASSPQLDTDTQYF. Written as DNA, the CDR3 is TGTGCCAGCAGCCCACAACTAGACACCGATACGCAGTATTTT.